Described below is a single T cell receptor beta chain sequence and its context. This specimen belongs to a study of blood T cell repertoires in COVID-19. Study information: Whether acute or convalescent, the COVID-19 samples came from the United States, Italy and Spain.

Data came from immunoSEQ multiplex PCR; TCRdb stores just in-frame clones and leaves some out. The profile covers some 390,000 clones, with about nine tenths appearing a single time and about 1.4% taken by the ten largest. V was clipped by 1 base and J by 3 bases; unmatched bases: 9. The V gene's germline CDR1 is SGHVS and CDR2 FQNEAQ. The CDR3 is 17 residues long. The sample comprised peripheral blood. The source is a woman aged 35 to 49 with COVID-19, enrolled during active disease. The chain couples TRBV7-8 to TRBJ2-1, with 7 bases matching TRBD2. Here the CDR3 reads CASSLGRTLADYNEQFF. The CDR3 DNA reads as TGTGCCAGCAGCTTAGGAAGGACGCTAGCGGACTACAATGAGCAGTTCTTC.